The 17 T cell receptor beta chains below all came from one sample that was sequenced in a study of shared clonotypes between healthy human individuals (dated by TCRdb to the early 2020s). Receptors were amplified or captured by the immunoSEQ multiplex PCR assay. Entries here come from immuneACCESS through TCRdb and include only in-frame sequences with V and J called. Some clones fail to appear in such tables; in the studies checked, an unresolved V gene covers under half of the shortfall, and the cause of the remainder is unknown. The sample data list about a million clones, and 60% to 80% of these were observed just once. In total, the top ten clones hold approximately 1.5% of the sample. The sequencing sample was made of memory CD4+ T cells sorted from blood. This sample's cell subset or site label indicates: CD45RA-negative fraction. Receptor source: a young man in good health.

This clone came up many times. This chain links TRBV2 with TRBJ2-7, with D perhaps TRBD2 (5 bases). Trimming pared 6 bases from V and 0 bases from J, leaving 15 bases between. The CDR3 is 15 amino acids. CDR1 and CDR2 (germline): SNHLY, FYNNEI. The CDR3 spells CASRLDSSLSYEQYF. As DNA, the CDR3 is TGTGCCAGCAGACTGGACTCCTCGCTCTCCTACGAGCAGTACTTC.

The count of this clone is one. The rearrangement uses TRBV29-1 and TRBJ2-7, with 8 bases identical to TRBD1. The CDR3 sequence is 13 residues long. Germline loops: CDR1 SQVTM, CDR2 ANQGSEA. Trimming at V came to 4 bases and at J to 2 bases, leaving 4 bases not matched to a gene. CDR3 sequence: CSVAPTGAYEQYF. CDR3 in DNA: TGCAGCGTTGCCCCGACAGGGGCCTACGAGCAGTACTTC.

This sequence joins TRBV4-1 and TRBJ2-7; TRBD1 matches 12 bases. Looked up from germline, CDR1 is MGHRA and CDR2 is YSYEKL. Trimming removed 1 base from V and 5 bases from J; junction bases left unmatched: 3. This CDR3 comprises 15 residues. For the CDR3, the DNA is TGCGCCAGCAGCCAAGGGGGACAGGGGGCTAACGAGCAGTACTTC. Amino acid sequence: CASSQGGQGANEQYF.

In this sample, this clone turned up once. Other DNA sequences in this sample translate to the same CDR3. The chain carries TRBV11-2 and TRBJ1-3; tentative D call: TRBD1 (5 bases). CDR3 size: 14 residues. Trimming pared 5 bases from V and 3 bases from J, leaving 11 bases between. Germline loops: CDR1 SGHAT, CDR2 FQNNGV. CDR3 coding DNA: TGTGCCAGCAGCCTCGTTGGGGGTGGAAACACCATATATTTT. Translation gives CASSLVGGGNTIYF.

This clone was recorded a few times. The V and J genes are TRBV6-5 and TRBJ1-5, with D maybe TRBD1 (5 bases). Trimming removed 5 bases at V and 11 bases at J, with 13 bases between. The CDR3 is 12 amino acids. CDR1 and CDR2 (germline): MNHEY, SVGAGI. The CDR3, as DNA: TGTGCCAGCAGTCTCCCCGGGGGGTCCCAGCATTTT. It is translated as CASSLPGGSQHF.

The J gene is TRBJ2-7, the V gene TRBV6-1, with D possibly TRBD1 on 5 matching bases. Germline values: CDR1 MNHNS, CDR2 SASEGT. There are 13 residues in the CDR3. The ends were cut back, 7 bases at V and 4 bases at J, with 14 bases in the middle. The chain's CDR3 is CASKQGALYEQYF. DNA for the CDR3: TGTGCCAGCAAACAAGGGGCCCTTTACGAGCAGTACTTC.

This clone was seen a few times. CDR3 region: CASSFEGAGNTIYF. The CDR3 DNA reads TGTGCCAGCAGCTTCGAGGGGGCGGGAAACACCATATATTTT. J is TRBJ1-3 and V is TRBV7-9; 7 nucleotides match TRBD1. The CDR3 consists of 14 residues. J gave up 4 bases and V 3 bases, and 3 bases lay outside the gene matches. From germline, CDR1 is SEHNR and CDR2 FQNEAQ (reference sequence).

V usage is TRBV4-1 and J usage is TRBJ2-6; D possibly corresponds to TRBD2 (5 bases). Trimming cost V 0 bases and J 0 bases, with 12 bases left between them. The germline gives CDR1 MGHRA, CDR2 YSYEKL. This CDR3 comprises 18 residues. CDR3 sequence reads: CASSQDAGTSSGANVLTF. CDR3 DNA sequence: TGCGCCAGCAGCCAAGATGCGGGCACGAGCTCTGGGGCCAACGTCCTGACTTTC.

The chain joins TRBV5-1 to TRBJ2-3, with D possibly matching TRBD2 (5 bases). V gave up 0 bases and J gave up 6 bases, with 11 bases separating them. CDR3 size: 14 residues. Germline lookup yields CDR1 SGHRS and CDR2 YFSETQ. The CDR3 nucleotides are TGCGCCAGCAGCTTGGCCGGGGTGAGGGATACGCAGTATTTT. The encoded protein is CASSLAGVRDTQYF.

The chain combines TRBV6-5 with TRBJ2-1, with TRBD1 matching 7 bases. The CDR3 covers 13 residues. V gave up 5 bases and J gave up 9 bases; unmatched junction bases: 7. Germline CDR1 reads MNHEY; CDR2 reads SVGAGI. In DNA form, the CDR3 reads TGTGCCAGCAGTAGAGGGGGCAGCGGTGAGCAGTTCTTC. Protein product: CASSRGGSGEQFF.

The gene calls are TRBV2 and TRBJ1-1; 8 bases align to TRBD1. The CDR3 has 13 amino acids. V shed 5 bases, J shed 5 bases, and the junction held 4 bases outside the gene matches. Germline lookup yields CDR1 SNHLY and CDR2 FYNNEI. Here the CDR3 reads CASSRTGRTEAFF. CDR3 DNA: TGTGCCAGCAGTCGGACAGGGAGGACTGAAGCTTTCTTT.

This clone was observed a few times. The chain carries TRBV2 and TRBJ1-5; tentative D call: TRBD1 (5 bases). Germline V gene data show CDR1 as SNHLY and CDR2 as FYNNEI. Trimming removed 3 bases at V and 2 bases at J, with 11 bases between. This CDR3 has 15 amino acids. CDR3 loop: CASSDKGLGNQPQHF. Here the CDR3 DNA reads TGTGCCAGCAGTGATAAGGGACTGGGCAATCAGCCCCAGCATTTT.

This clone was observed at least ten times. The chain uses TRBV4-3 and TRBJ1-3, with D unresolved. Germline CDR1 and CDR2: LGHNA and YSLEER. This CDR3 is 15 amino acids long. V was trimmed by 1 base and J by 0 bases, leaving 7 bases between them. Here the CDR3 reads CASSQGGSSGNTIYF. The DNA of the CDR3 is TGCGCCAGCAGCCAAGGTGGCAGCTCTGGAAACACCATATATTTT.

As to this clone: Sequence at one end of the junction differs from germline and may be a read error. The rearrangement joins TRBV7-7 to TRBJ2-2; the D is unclear. The CDR3 covers 13 residues. In germline, CDR1 is SSHAT, CDR2 FNYEAQ (reference sequence). The CDR3 coding sequence is TGTGCTAGCAGCTCCTCGGAGAAAGGGGAGCTGTTTTTT. It codes for CASSSSEKGELFF.

A single count supports this clone. The J gene is TRBJ2-5, the V gene TRBV6-5; perhaps TRBD1 as D (6 bases). From germline, CDR1 is MNHEY and CDR2 SVGAGI. The CDR3 has 13 amino acids. Trimming took off 0 bases at V and 7 bases at J, with 9 bases between the two ends. CDR3 sequence: CASSYSNRATQYF. The CDR3 nucleotides read TGTGCCAGCAGTTACTCGAACAGGGCGACCCAGTACTTC.

The CDR3 protein is CASSPGGQGAQEQYF. The CDR3 nucleotides are TGTGCCAGCTCACCGGGGGGACAGGGGGCGCAGGAGCAGTACTTC. This chain joins TRBV18 and TRBJ2-7, with 12 bases lining up with TRBD1. This CDR3 is 15 amino acids long. After removal of 3 bases from V and 7 bases from J, the junction contained 7 bases not matched to a gene. In germline, CDR1 is KGHSH, CDR2 LQKENI.

The V call is TRBV10-3, the J call TRBJ1-3; tentative D call: TRBD1 (6 bases). V lost 6 bases and J 2 bases, leaving 20 bases between the germline ends. CDR1 is ENHRY and CDR2 is SYGVKD in the germline V gene. This CDR3 is built from 17 residues. In nucleotides, the CDR3 is TGTGCCATCAGCCCCACCTCTGGGGGCCTCGCTGGAAACACCATATATTTT. Translation gives CAISPTSGGLAGNTIYF.